This TCR beta chain was sequenced for a study of graft-versus-host responses after intestinal transplantation. The length of the CDR3 is 16 residues. The trim removed 1 base at V and 4 bases at J, leaving 4 bases unmatched. Germline CDR1 and CDR2: SGHTA and FQGNSA. Repertoires were generated with immunoSEQ multiplex PCR, while TCRdb's copy carries only in-frame clones and drops some. The sample gives nearly 15,000 clones, approximately 59% of which show up once; around 13% is in the top ten. Graft specimens yielded both intraepithelial and lamina propria lymphocytes. The clonotype originates from a human patient who received an intestinal transplant, so some T cells may come from the graft donor. This chain links TRBV7-2 with TRBJ2-1; TRBD2 agrees at 10 bases. Sequenced here: ileum tissue, sampled 524 days after transplant. The CDR3 region is CASSLGEAGGYNEQFF. The CDR3 region has the DNA TGTGCCAGCAGCTTAGGTGAAGCGGGGGGGTACAATGAGCAGTTCTTC.